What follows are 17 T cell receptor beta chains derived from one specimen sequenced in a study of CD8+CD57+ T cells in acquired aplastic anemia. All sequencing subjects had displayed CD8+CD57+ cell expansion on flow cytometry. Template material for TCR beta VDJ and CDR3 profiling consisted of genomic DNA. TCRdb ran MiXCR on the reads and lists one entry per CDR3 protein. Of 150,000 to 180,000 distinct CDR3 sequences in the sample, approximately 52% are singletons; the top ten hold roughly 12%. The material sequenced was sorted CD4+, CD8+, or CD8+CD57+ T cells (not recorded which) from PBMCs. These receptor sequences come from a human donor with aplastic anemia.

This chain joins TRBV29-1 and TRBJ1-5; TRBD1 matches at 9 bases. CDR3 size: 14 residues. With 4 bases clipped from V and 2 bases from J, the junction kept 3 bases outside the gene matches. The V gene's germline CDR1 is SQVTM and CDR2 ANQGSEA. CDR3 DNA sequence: TGCAGCGTTGCGGGACAGGGAGGCAATCAGCCCCAGCATTTT. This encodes CSVAGQGGNQPQHF.

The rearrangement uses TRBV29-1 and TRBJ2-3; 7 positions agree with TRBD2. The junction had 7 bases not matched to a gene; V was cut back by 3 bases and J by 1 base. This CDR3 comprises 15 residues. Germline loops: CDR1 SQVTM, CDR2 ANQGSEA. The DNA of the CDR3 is TGCAGCGTTGATCCCTATGGGGGGGGCACAGATACGCAGTATTTT. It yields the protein CSVDPYGGGTDTQYF.

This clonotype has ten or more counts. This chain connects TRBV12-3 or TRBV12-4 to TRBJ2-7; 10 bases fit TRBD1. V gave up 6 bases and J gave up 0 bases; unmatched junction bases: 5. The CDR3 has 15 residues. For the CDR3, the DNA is TGTGCCAGCAGCCGCGACAGGGGGCCCTCCTACGAGCAGTACTTC. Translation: CASSRDRGPSYEQYF.

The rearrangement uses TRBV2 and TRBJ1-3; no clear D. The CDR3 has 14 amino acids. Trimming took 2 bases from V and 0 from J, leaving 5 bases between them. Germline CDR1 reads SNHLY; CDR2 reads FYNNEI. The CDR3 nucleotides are TGTGCCAGCAGTGAATTGAGCTCTGGAAACACCATATATTTT. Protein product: CASSELSSGNTIYF.

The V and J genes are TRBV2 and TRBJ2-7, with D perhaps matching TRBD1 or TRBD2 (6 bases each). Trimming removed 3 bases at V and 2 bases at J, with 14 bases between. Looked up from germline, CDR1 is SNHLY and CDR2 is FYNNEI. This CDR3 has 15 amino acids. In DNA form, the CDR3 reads TGTGCCAGCAGTGAGGGGGGACACCCAACCTACGAGCAGTACTTC. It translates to CASSEGGHPTYEQYF.

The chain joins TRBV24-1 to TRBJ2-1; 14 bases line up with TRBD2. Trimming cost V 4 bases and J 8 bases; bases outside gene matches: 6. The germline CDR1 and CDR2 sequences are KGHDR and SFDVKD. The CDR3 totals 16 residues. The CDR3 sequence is CATSDPGTSGSDEQFF. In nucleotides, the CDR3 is TGTGCCACCAGTGACCCCGGGACTAGCGGGAGCGATGAGCAGTTCTTC.

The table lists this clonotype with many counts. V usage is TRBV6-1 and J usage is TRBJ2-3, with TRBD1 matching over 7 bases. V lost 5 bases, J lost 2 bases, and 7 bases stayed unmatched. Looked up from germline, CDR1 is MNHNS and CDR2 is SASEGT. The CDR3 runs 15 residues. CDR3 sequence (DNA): TGTGCCAGCAGTTCGACAGGGTCTGACACAGATACGCAGTATTTT. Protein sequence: CASSSTGSDTDTQYF.

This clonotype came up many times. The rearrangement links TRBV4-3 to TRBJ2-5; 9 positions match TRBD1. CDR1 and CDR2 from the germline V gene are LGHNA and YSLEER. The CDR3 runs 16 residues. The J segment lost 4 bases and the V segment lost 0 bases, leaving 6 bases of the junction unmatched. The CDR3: CASSQDLTGGGETQYF. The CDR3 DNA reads TGCGCCAGCAGCCAAGATCTGACAGGGGGTGGAGAGACCCAGTACTTC.

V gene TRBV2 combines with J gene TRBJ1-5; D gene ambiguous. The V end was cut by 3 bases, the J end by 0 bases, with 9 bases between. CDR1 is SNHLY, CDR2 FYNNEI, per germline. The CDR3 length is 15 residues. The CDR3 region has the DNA TGTGCCAGCAGTGATTCCAGGTTTAGCAATCAGCCCCAGCATTTT. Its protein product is CASSDSRFSNQPQHF.

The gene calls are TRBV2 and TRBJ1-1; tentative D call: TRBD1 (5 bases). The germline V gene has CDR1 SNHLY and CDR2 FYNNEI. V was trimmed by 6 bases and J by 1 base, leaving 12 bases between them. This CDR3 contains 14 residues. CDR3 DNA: TGTGCCAGCAGCCAGGGAAAGTGGAACACTGAAGCTTTCTTT. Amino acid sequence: CASSQGKWNTEAFF. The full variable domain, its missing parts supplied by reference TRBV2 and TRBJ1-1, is EPEVTQTPSHQVTQMGQEVILRCVPISNHLYFYWYRQILGQKVEFLVSFYNNEISEKSEIFDDQFSVERPDGSNFTLKIRSTKLEDSAMYFCASSQGKWNTEAFFGQGTRLTVV.

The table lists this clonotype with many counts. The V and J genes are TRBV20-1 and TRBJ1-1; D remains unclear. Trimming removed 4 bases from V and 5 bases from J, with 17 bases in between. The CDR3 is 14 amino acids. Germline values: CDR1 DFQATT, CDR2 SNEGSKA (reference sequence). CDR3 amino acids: CSAKVPSRTTEAFF. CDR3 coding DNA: TGCAGTGCTAAGGTCCCGAGTAGGACGACTGAAGCTTTCTTT.

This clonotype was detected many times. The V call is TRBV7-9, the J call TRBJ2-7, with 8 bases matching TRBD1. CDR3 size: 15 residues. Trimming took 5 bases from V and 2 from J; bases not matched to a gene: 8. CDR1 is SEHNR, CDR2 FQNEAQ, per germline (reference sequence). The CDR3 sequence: CASSPGGAGPYEQYF. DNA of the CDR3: TGTGCCAGCAGCCCAGGGGGCGCAGGACCCTACGAGCAGTACTTC.

The CDR3 sequence is CATSESGTGVEKLFF. CDR3 nucleotides: TGTGCCACCAGTGAGTCCGGGACAGGGGTTGAAAAACTGTTTTTT. The chain couples TRBV24-1 to TRBJ1-4; 10 bases agree with TRBD1. Germline V gene sequence: CDR1 KGHDR, CDR2 SFDVKD. V trimming: 4 bases; J trimming: 7 bases; junction bases outside the gene matches: 5. The CDR3 runs to 15 residues.

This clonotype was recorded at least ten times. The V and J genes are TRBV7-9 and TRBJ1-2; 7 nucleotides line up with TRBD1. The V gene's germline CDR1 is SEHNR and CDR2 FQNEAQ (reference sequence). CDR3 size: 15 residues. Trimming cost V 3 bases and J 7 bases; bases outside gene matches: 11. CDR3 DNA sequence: TGTGCCAGCAGCTTGGGTCCCGGACAGGTCGCTGGCTACACCTTC. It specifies CASSLGPGQVAGYTF.

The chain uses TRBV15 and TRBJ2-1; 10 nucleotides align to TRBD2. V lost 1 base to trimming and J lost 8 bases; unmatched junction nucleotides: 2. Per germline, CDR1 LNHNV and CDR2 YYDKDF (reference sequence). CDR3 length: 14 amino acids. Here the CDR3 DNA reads TGTGCCACCAGCAGAGTCACTAGCGGGGATGAGCAGTTCTTC. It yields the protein CATSRVTSGDEQFF.

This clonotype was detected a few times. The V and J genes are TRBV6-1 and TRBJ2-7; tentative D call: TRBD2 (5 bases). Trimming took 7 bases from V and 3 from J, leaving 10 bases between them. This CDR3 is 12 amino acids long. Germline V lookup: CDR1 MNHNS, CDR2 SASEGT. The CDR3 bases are TGTGCCAGCATGACGGGGTACTACGAGCAGTACTTC. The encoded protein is CASMTGYYEQYF.

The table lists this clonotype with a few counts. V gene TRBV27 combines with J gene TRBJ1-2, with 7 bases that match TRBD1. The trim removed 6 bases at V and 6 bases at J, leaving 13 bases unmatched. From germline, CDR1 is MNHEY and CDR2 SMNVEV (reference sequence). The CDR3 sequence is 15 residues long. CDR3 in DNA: TGTGCCAGCAGCAGGGACAGAGGGCGATCCGATGGCTACACCTTC. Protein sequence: CASSRDRGRSDGYTF.